This T cell receptor beta chain was identified during a study of blood T cell repertoires in COVID-19. The overall study: Specimens from acute and convalescent COVID-19 originated in the United States, Italy and Spain. Sources were T cells, B-cell-depleted T cells, or PBMCs; the material itself was cDNA or gDNA.

This clone was seen only a few times. The sample holds other DNA sequences that translate to the same CDR3. Per the authors' pipeline: Amplification of reference gene primers provided the estimated nucleated cell counts. The assay was immunoSEQ multiplex PCR, and TCRdb's table has in-frame clones only and misses some. V and J calls and clone size are as listed in that table; D and trimming were resolved from the DNA. The sample shows fewer than 350,000 clones, around 81% of them seen only once. The CDR3 has 14 residues. V dropped 4 bases and J dropped 7; count of bases not matched to a gene: 8. CDR1 is SGHNT and CDR2 is YYREEE in the germline V gene (reference sequence).

The J gene is TRBJ2-1, the V gene TRBV5-4, with TRBD2 matching 7 bases. Specimen: peripheral blood. The TCR was taken from a woman aged 60 to 75 with active or convalescent COVID-19. This chain's CDR3 is CASSLGLVGNEQFF. The CDR3 DNA is TGTGCCAGCAGCCTTGGACTAGTCGGTAATGAGCAGTTCTTC.